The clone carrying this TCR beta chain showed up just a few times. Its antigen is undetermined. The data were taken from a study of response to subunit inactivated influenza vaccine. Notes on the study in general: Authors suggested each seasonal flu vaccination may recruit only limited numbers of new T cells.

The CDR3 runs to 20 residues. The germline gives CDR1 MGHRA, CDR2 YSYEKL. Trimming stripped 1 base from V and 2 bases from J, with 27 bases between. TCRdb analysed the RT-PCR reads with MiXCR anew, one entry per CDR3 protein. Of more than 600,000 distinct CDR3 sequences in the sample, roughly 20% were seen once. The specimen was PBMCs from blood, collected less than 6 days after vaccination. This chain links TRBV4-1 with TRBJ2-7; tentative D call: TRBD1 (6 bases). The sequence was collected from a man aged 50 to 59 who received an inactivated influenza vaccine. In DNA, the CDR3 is TGCGCCAGCAGCCAAGTGGAAGGGACACCATCAAGGATAGGAACCTACGAGCAGTACTTC. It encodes CASSQVEGTPSRIGTYEQYF.